The entry that follows covers one T cell receptor (beta chain) sequence. The sample belongs to a study of blood T cell repertoires in COVID-19. This CDR3 is 15 amino acids long. The germline V gene has CDR1 SGHVS and CDR2 FQNEAQ. J was trimmed by 3 bases and V by 4 bases; bases with no gene match: 9. The table came from immunoSEQ multiplex PCR; TCRdb's copy has only in-frame clones and leaves some out. The sample has 120,000 to 150,000 clones, approximately 87% seen once. This sequence joins TRBV7-8 and TRBJ2-7, with 7 bases identical to TRBD1. Sample: PBMCs or T cells enriched from blood (not recorded which). The sequence came from a man aged 45-65 years in a cohort exposed to, infected with or recovered from COVID-19 (not recorded which). The CDR3 bases are TGTGCCAGCAGCTCTTACAGGGGATCCGTCTACGAGCAGTACTTC. Protein product: CASSSYRGSVYEQYF.